Following are 14 T cell receptor beta chains from one sample sequenced in a study of T cell repertoires in cytomegalovirus infection. In TCRdb, the reads were re-called with MiXCR into one record per CDR3 protein. The sample consists of a few hundred thousand distinct CDR3 sequences, 17% of them appearing once. The sequenced material came from PBMCs. Source of these receptors: a human donor in good health (CMV status not recorded). Some clones in this sample may be carry-over from other donors' samples.

The chain recombines TRBV12-3 or TRBV12-4 with TRBJ1-4; possibly TRBD1 for D (5 bases). The CDR3 consists of 14 residues. V lost 7 bases and J lost 4, with 13 bases in between. CDR3 protein: CASTQGANNEKLFF. In nucleotides, the CDR3 is TGTGCCAGCACCCAGGGAGCAAATAATGAAAAACTGTTTTTT.

The J gene is TRBJ1-5, the V gene TRBV6-2 or TRBV6-3; D remains ambiguous. Germline V CDR1 and CDR2: MNHEY, SVGEGT. Trimming cost V 5 bases and J 6 bases, with 14 bases left between them. The CDR3 is 14 amino acids. The CDR3 bases are TGTGCCAGCAGTCAAGAGGATGATATTCAGCCCCAGCATTTT. Translated: CASSQEDDIQPQHF.

In its sample, this clonotype was seen a few times. The rearrangement links TRBV2 to TRBJ2-2; no clear D. The germline V and J ends were trimmed by 3 bases and 2 bases, with 10 bases remaining between them. This CDR3 region has 15 residues. The germline V gene encodes CDR1 SNHLY and CDR2 FYNNEI. CDR3 protein: CASSEWQVNTGELFF. CDR3 DNA sequence: TGTGCCAGCAGTGAGTGGCAGGTTAACACCGGGGAGCTGTTTTTT. The complete variable domain, with remaining parts taken from reference TRBV2 and TRBJ2-2, reads EPEVTQTPSHQVTQMGQEVILRCVPISNHLYFYWYRQILGQKVEFLVSFYNNEISEKSEIFDDQFSVERPDGSNFTLKIRSTKLEDSAMYFCASSEWQVNTGELFFGEGSRLTVL.

This clonotype was observed a single time. The chain joins TRBV18 to TRBJ1-1; TRBD1 matches 9 bases. Trimming cost V 2 bases and J 4 bases; bases outside gene matches: 2. This CDR3 contains 14 residues. The V gene's germline CDR1 is KGHSH and CDR2 LQKENI. The CDR3: CASSPGTGSTEAFF. The DNA for the CDR3 is TGTGCCAGCTCACCAGGGACAGGGTCCACTGAAGCTTTCTTT.

V is TRBV10-3 and J is TRBJ1-5; D may be TRBD1 (5 bases). CDR1 ENHRY and CDR2 SYGVKD come from the germline V gene. The CDR3 sequence is 15 residues long. V shed 0 bases and J shed 4 bases, with 10 bases lying between them. CDR3 sequence reads: CAISESDSANQPQHF. CDR3 bases: TGTGCCATCAGTGAGTCAGACAGCGCAAATCAGCCCCAGCATTTT.

This chain joins TRBV6-2 or TRBV6-3 and TRBJ2-7; 7 nucleotides line up with TRBD2. The CDR3 contains 17 residues. V lost 7 bases, J lost 7 bases, and 22 bases stayed unmatched. CDR1 MNHEY and CDR2 SVGEGT come from the germline V gene. The CDR3 is CASKTSSSGATSGEQYF. As DNA, the CDR3 is TGTGCCAGCAAAACTTCATCAAGCGGGGCAACCTCGGGGGAGCAGTACTTC.

V gene TRBV19 combines with J gene TRBJ2-5, with 8 bases that match TRBD1. The length of the CDR3 is 14 residues. Germline trimming cut 1 base from V and 5 bases from J; bases unmatched to any gene: 3. Germline V lookup: CDR1 LNHDA, CDR2 SQIVND (reference sequence). CDR3 in amino acids: CASSIGGQEETQYF. The CDR3 DNA sequence: TGTGCCAGTAGTATAGGGGGACAGGAGGAGACCCAGTACTTC.

The chain employs TRBV2 and TRBJ1-5, with D maybe TRBD1 (5 bases). Germline lookup yields CDR1 SNHLY and CDR2 FYNNEI. V was pared by 3 bases and J by 8 bases, with 14 bases between. The CDR3 covers 14 residues. CDR3 loop: CASSEDGGVKPQHF. The CDR3 DNA sequence: TGTGCCAGCAGTGAGGATGGAGGGGTTAAGCCCCAGCATTTT.

J is TRBJ1-6 and V is TRBV19; D remains unclear. The CDR3 is made up of 14 amino acids. The germline V gene has CDR1 LNHDA and CDR2 SQIVND (reference sequence). V lost 5 bases to trimming and J lost 6 bases, with 11 bases between them. CDR3 amino acids: CASSGRGLNSPLHF. The CDR3 DNA reads as TGTGCCAGTAGTGGCCGCGGGCTTAATTCACCCCTCCACTTT.

This clonotype was detected only a few times. V gene TRBV7-2 combines with J gene TRBJ1-2; the match to TRBD1 covers 11 bases. The CDR3 totals 15 residues. From germline, CDR1 is SGHTA and CDR2 FQGNSA. V lost 0 bases, J lost 8 bases, and 5 bases stayed unmatched. CDR3 DNA sequence: TGTGCCAGCAGCTTAGCCCCGGGACAGGGGGTCGGCTACACCTTC. Translated: CASSLAPGQGVGYTF.

This chain links TRBV12-3 or TRBV12-4 with TRBJ2-7, with TRBD2 as a possible D gene (5 bases). Trimming took 0 bases from V and 4 from J, leaving 10 bases between them. This CDR3 is built from 14 residues. CDR3 sequence reads: CASSLARGYYEQYF. The CDR3 coding sequence is TGTGCCAGCAGTTTAGCCCGAGGGTATTACGAGCAGTACTTC.

This sequence joins TRBV12-5 and TRBJ2-7; 8 bases fit TRBD1. The V gene's germline CDR1 is LGHNT and CDR2 FRNRAP. This CDR3 has 15 residues. J was trimmed by 5 bases and V by 6 bases; bases with no gene match: 12. CDR3 protein: CASGKGTGPPHEQYF. The CDR3 region has the DNA TGTGCTAGTGGCAAAGGGACAGGCCCACCCCACGAGCAGTACTTC.

Only a few counts were recorded for this clonotype. The chain employs TRBV27 and TRBJ1-2; weak D call: TRBD1 (6 bases). Trimming stripped 6 bases from V and 0 bases from J, with 14 bases between. The CDR3 is 15 residues long. CDR1 and CDR2 from the germline V gene are MNHEY and SMNVEV (reference sequence). The CDR3 DNA reads TGTGCCAGCAGCGGCGGGGGGGGGCCTAACTATGGCTACACCTTC. It specifies CASSGGGGPNYGYTF.

The V call is TRBV20-1, the J call TRBJ2-2, with a tentative D call TRBD1 (6 bases). Trimming took 4 bases from V and 1 from J, leaving 13 bases between them. This CDR3 region has 15 residues. CDR1 and CDR2 from the germline V gene are DFQATT and SNEGSKA (reference sequence). The CDR3 region has the DNA TGCAGTGCTAACCGAGACAGGTTGAACACCGGGGAGCTGTTTTTT. It is translated as CSANRDRLNTGELFF.